What follows are 14 T cell receptor beta chains derived from one specimen sequenced in a study of T-cell reconstitution after alpha-beta-depleted transplantation in children. Unique molecular identifiers were built into the TCRbeta library. TCRdb re-analysed the PCR reads in MiXCR, keeping a single row per CDR3 protein. The sample lists some 130,000 distinct CDR3 sequences, 8.5% to 10% seen once, with around 24% in the top ten. Sequencing used PBMCs, mostly from graft donor cells, obtained 180 days after TCRalphabeta/CD19-depleted stem cell transplant. These receptors all come from a girl less than two years old who had a stem cell transplant for combined immunodeficiency, so the T cells may come from the graft donor.

The V and J genes are TRBV5-1 and TRBJ2-4; D is possibly TRBD2 (6 bases). This CDR3 has 16 residues. CDR1 SGHRS and CDR2 YFSETQ come from the germline V gene. The V end lost 0 bases, the J end lost 0 bases, and 10 bases lay between the germline ends. The CDR3: CASSLAGGLAKNIQYF. CDR3 nucleotide sequence: TGCGCCAGCAGCTTGGCTGGAGGGCTAGCCAAAAACATTCAGTACTTC.

A note on this clonotype: Germline is not matched at one junction end, which may reflect a read error. CDR3 protein: CAISPGVACEQYF. DNA for the CDR3: TGTGCCATCAGCCCCGGGGTCGCCTGCGAGCAGTACTTC. The chain is built from TRBV4-2 and TRBJ2-7; D is possibly TRBD2 (5 bases). The CDR3 consists of 13 residues. CDR1 is LGHNA, CDR2 YNFKEQ, per germline.

The sample holds a few counts of this clonotype. This sequence joins TRBV20-1 and TRBJ2-4, with 7 bases aligning to TRBD1. V shed 5 bases and J 1 base; nucleotides not matched to a gene: 8. Germline lookup yields CDR1 DFQATT and CDR2 SNEGSKA (reference sequence). The CDR3 length is 15 residues. In DNA, the CDR3 is TGCAGTGCTGCCAGGGGGTTGGTGGCCAAAAACATTCAGTACTTC. This sequence encodes CSAARGLVAKNIQYF.

This clonotype came up a few times. The chain combines TRBV20-1 with TRBJ2-1; 8 bases align to TRBD2. This CDR3 spans 18 amino acids. The germline V gene has CDR1 DFQATT and CDR2 SNEGSKA (reference sequence). J gave up 3 bases and V 1 base, and 14 bases lay outside the gene matches. Here the CDR3 reads CSARVPGRGTYYYNEQFF. The CDR3 nucleotides read TGCAGTGCTAGAGTACCCGGGAGGGGGACCTACTACTACAATGAGCAGTTCTTC.

In its sample, this clonotype was seen a few times. This chain's CDR3 is CATTGLAGAGELFF. DNA for the CDR3: TGTGCCACTACGGGACTAGCAGGGGCCGGGGAGCTGTTTTTT. The gene calls are TRBV7-3 and TRBJ2-2, with TRBD2 matching 9 bases. The ends lost 10 bases at V and 6 bases at J; junction bases unmatched: 9. CDR1 SGHTA and CDR2 FQGTGA come from the germline V gene. CDR3 length equals 14 residues.

The chain carries TRBV24-1 and TRBJ2-5; 8 bases fit TRBD1. The CDR3 length is 14 residues. Looked up from germline, CDR1 is KGHDR and CDR2 is SFDVKD. Unmatched junction bases numbered 5, after V lost 4 bases and J lost 5 bases. DNA for the CDR3: TGTGCCACCAGTGACGGACAGGGTGGTGAGACCCAGTACTTC. This translates into CATSDGQGGETQYF.

This clonotype was seen ten or more times. The J gene is TRBJ2-2, the V gene TRBV5-6, with TRBD1 as a possible D gene (5 bases). The CDR3 is 12 residues long. Trimming left V 6 bases short and J 8 bases short, with 11 bases between. Germline V gene sequence: CDR1 SGHDT, CDR2 YYEEEE. DNA for the CDR3: TGTGCCAGCACCTGGGGCACGGGGGAGCTGTTTTTT. Amino acid sequence: CASTWGTGELFF.

This clonotype showed up just a few times. V gene TRBV5-1 combines with J gene TRBJ2-1; TRBD1 matches 7 bases. V shed 3 bases and J 2 bases; nucleotides not matched to a gene: 8. Germline V CDR1 and CDR2: SGHRS, YFSETQ. The CDR3 consists of 16 residues. The CDR3, as DNA: TGCGCCAGCAGCTCCCCCCTGACAGGGCCCTACAATGAGCAGTTCTTC. Translated: CASSSPLTGPYNEQFF.

This clonotype was seen a few times. This chain uses TRBV20-1 with TRBJ2-1; D is unclear. The V gene lost 0 bases and the J gene lost 0 bases, with 12 bases spanning the gap. Germline CDR1 is DFQATT and CDR2 is SNEGSKA (reference sequence). CDR3 size: 16 residues. The CDR3 bases are TGCAGTGCTAGAGATTGGGAAGCGAGCTCCTACAATGAGCAGTTCTTC. This translates into CSARDWEASSYNEQFF.

A few counts support this clonotype. The chain couples TRBV6-1 to TRBJ2-7; possible D gene TRBD2, 5 bases. Trimming left V 4 bases short and J 4 bases short, with 14 bases between. This CDR3 contains 14 residues. The V gene's germline CDR1 is MNHNS and CDR2 SASEGT. Written as DNA, the CDR3 is TGTGCCAGCAGTGTCGGGATCCTCGGGTACGAGCAGTACTTC. As protein: CASSVGILGYEQYF.

This clonotype was found once. The V and J genes are TRBV20-1 and TRBJ1-2, with no clear D. This CDR3 has 13 residues. V was trimmed by 2 bases and J by 1 base, leaving 8 bases between them. CDR1 and CDR2 (germline): DFQATT, SNEGSKA (reference sequence). This CDR3 is CSARRQFNYGYTF. The CDR3 coding sequence is TGCAGTGCTAGAAGACAATTTAACTATGGCTACACCTTC.

The chain couples TRBV20-1 to TRBJ2-3; 7 bases line up with TRBD2. Trimming cost V 3 bases and J 2 bases; bases outside gene matches: 5. Germline CDR1 reads DFQATT; CDR2 reads SNEGSKA (reference sequence). The CDR3 is made up of 14 amino acids. CDR3 region: CSASPSGFTDTQYF. In DNA form, the CDR3 reads TGCAGTGCTAGCCCTAGCGGATTCACAGATACGCAGTATTTT.

This chain links TRBV7-2 with TRBJ2-7; 9 nucleotides match TRBD1. Trimming removed 6 bases from V and 2 bases from J; junction bases left unmatched: 8. Per germline, CDR1 SGHTA and CDR2 FQGNSA. This CDR3 contains 15 residues. The CDR3 nucleotides are TGTGCCAGCAGTTCTCCCGGGACAGGGCCCTACGAGCAGTACTTC. Protein sequence: CASSSPGTGPYEQYF.

This clonotype was seen ten or more times. This chain uses TRBV29-1 with TRBJ1-6; a possible D gene is TRBD1 (6 bases). The CDR3 has 13 residues. Trimming stripped 5 bases from V and 5 bases from J, with 10 bases between. Germline values: CDR1 SQVTM, CDR2 ANQGSEA. The chain's CDR3 is CSVQQGDNSPLHF. CDR3 bases: TGCAGCGTTCAACAGGGAGATAATTCACCCCTCCACTTT. Full variable domain (remainder filled in from reference TRBV29-1 and TRBJ1-6): SAVISQKPSRDICQRGTSLTIQCQVDSQVTMMFWYRQQPGQSLTLIATANQGSEATYESGFVIDKFPISRPNLTFSTLTVSNMSPEDSSIYLCSVQQGDNSPLHFGNGTRLTVT.